This paragraph reports one T cell receptor beta chain. Its antigen is currently unknown. V dropped 4 bases and J dropped 4; count of bases not matched to a gene: 8. From germline, CDR1 is LGHNA and CDR2 YSLEER. This CDR3 is built from 16 residues. Sample-barcoded 5' priming and a J-beta primer mix drove a second PCR of 7 to 11 cycles. TCRdb used MiXCR to reprocess the 5' RACE reads, holding one entry per CDR3 protein. The profile shows about 1.8 million distinct CDR3 sequences, around half of them singletons. This record comes from a study of blood T cells in healthy people across ages. Study in general: Per two T cells, about one barcoded beta molecule was captured through template switching. Overall study results and limits: Per million T cells, the diversity of TCR beta decreased roughly linearly as age advanced. Estimates of diversity drawn from one million T cells were considered underestimates.

Each donor had 9 to 10 milliliters of peripheral blood drawn. The chain joins TRBV4-3 to TRBJ2-1, with 9 bases that match TRBD2. Sequenced input: blood. This clonotype was obtained from a woman in her 40s in good health. In nucleotides, the CDR3 is TGCGCCAGCAGCCGCCTAGCGGGGACACCTTACAATGAGCAGTTCTTC. Protein product: CASSRLAGTPYNEQFF.